These 29 T cell receptor beta chains came from one sample sequenced in a study of regulatory T cells in long-lasting Graves disease. Time point denoted: newly diagnosed GD, antithyroid drugs for less than 3 months. Preparation of the TCR library used RNA extracted from PBMCs. For TCR beta, libraries came from iRepertoire HTBI primers and Arm-PCR of CDR3 regions. Using its own MiXCR run on the multiplex PCR reads, TCRdb lists one record per CDR3 protein. The sample lists some 250,000 distinct CDR3 sequences; more than 15% were seen once. This sample also appeared in a second study, on T cells in Graves' hyperthyroidism and ophthalmopathy.

The input for sequencing was peripheral blood mononuclear cells (PBMCs), taken at new diagnosis, from a patient treated with antithyroid drugs. These receptors were taken from a woman aged 25 to 39 with Graves disease.

Of note for this clonotype: A far bigger clonotype differs at one base, so this is likely a read error. V is TRBV6-1 and J is TRBJ1-1; no reliable D call. CDR3 length: 11 amino acids. CDR1 and CDR2 from the germline V gene are MNHNS and SASEGT. V lost 2 bases, J lost 12 bases, and 10 bases lay in between. Here the CDR3 DNA reads TGTGCCAGCAGTGAACTCCCCGGGCCTTTCTTT. As protein: CASSELPGPFF.

This clonotype was detected many times. The chain recombines TRBV11-2 with TRBJ1-2; D might be TRBD1 (6 bases). The CDR3 spans 14 residues. With 3 bases removed from V and 7 bases from J, the gap between germline ends came to 15 bases. Per the germline V gene, CDR1 is SGHAT and CDR2 is FQNNGV. CDR3 loop: CASSFINRDRGYTF. In nucleotides, the CDR3 is TGTGCCAGCAGCTTCATCAACAGGGACCGTGGCTACACCTTC.

This clonotype was detected ten times or more. The J gene is TRBJ2-1, the V gene TRBV10-3, with 15 bases matching TRBD2. From germline, CDR1 is ENHRY and CDR2 SYGVKD. The J segment lost 4 bases and the V segment lost 7 bases, leaving 5 bases of the junction unmatched. The CDR3 has 16 amino acids. The CDR3 is CAIKGTSGGSYNEQFF. DNA for the CDR3: TGTGCCATCAAAGGGACTAGCGGGGGGAGTTACAATGAGCAGTTCTTC.

Only a few counts were recorded for this clonotype. Relative to the germline gene, one junction end is altered; a read error may explain this. V and J are TRBV7-7 and TRBJ2-1; D possibly uses TRBD1 or TRBD2 (6 bases each). The germline CDR1 and CDR2 sequences are SSHAT and FNYEAQ (reference sequence). CDR3 length: 15 amino acids. The CDR3 nucleotides read TGTGCTAGCAGTCGGGGGCCCGCCTCCTGCAATGAGCAGTTCTTC. Translated, it gives CASSRGPASCNEQFF.

This clonotype occurred a few times. This chain connects TRBV19 to TRBJ1-1, with D unclear. Germline lookup yields CDR1 LNHDA and CDR2 SQIVND (reference sequence). The V and J ends lost 3 bases and 3 bases respectively, with 17 bases between them. This CDR3 contains 16 residues. The CDR3 nucleotides read TGTGCCAGTAGTATGGGAGCGGGGTATATGGACACTGAAGCTTTCTTT. This translates into CASSMGAGYMDTEAFF.

At least ten counts were recorded for this clonotype. This sequence joins TRBV9 and TRBJ1-1, with D possibly TRBD1 on 6 matching bases. The CDR3 totals 15 residues. Germline V gene sequence: CDR1 SGDLS, CDR2 YYNGEE. Trimming stripped 0 bases from V and 0 bases from J, with 9 bases between. CDR3 bases: TGTGCCAGCAGCGTAGAGGACAGAATGAACACTGAAGCTTTCTTT. Amino acid sequence: CASSVEDRMNTEAFF. The variable domain in full, with the rest retrieved from reference TRBV9 and TRBJ1-1, is DSGVTQTPKHLITATGQRVTLRCSPRSGDLSVYWYQQSLDQGLQFLIQYYNGEERAKGNILERFSAQQFPDLHSELNLSSLELGDSALYFCASSVEDRMNTEAFFGQGTRLTVV.

This clonotype occurred many times. The gene calls are TRBV7-2 and TRBJ2-3, with D possibly matching TRBD2 (7 bases). The CDR3 spans 14 residues. Trimming removed 3 bases at V and 5 bases at J, with 12 bases between. The germline CDR1 and CDR2 sequences are SGHTA and FQGNSA. The chain's CDR3 is CASSFAGAGDTQYF. CDR3 in DNA: TGTGCCAGCAGCTTTGCGGGGGCGGGAGATACGCAGTATTTT.

Many counts were recorded for this clonotype. The genes are TRBV11-2 and TRBJ1-2; unclear D gene. The germline gives CDR1 SGHAT, CDR2 FQNNGV. This CDR3 has 19 residues. V gave up 0 bases and J gave up 7 bases, with 27 bases separating them. DNA of the CDR3: TGTGCCAGCAGCTTAGATTATTTAGTGCTCGGCACTACCAATGGTGGCTACACCTTC. Translating it yields CASSLDYLVLGTTNGGYTF.

This clonotype came up many times. In DNA, the CDR3 is TGCGCCAGCAGCCAACTTACTAGGCTCGATGAGCAGTTCTTC. It specifies CASSQLTRLDEQFF. The chain is built from TRBV4-1 and TRBJ2-1; TRBD2 might be the D (5 bases). The CDR3 is 14 residues long. Germline V gene lookup returns CDR1 MGHRA and CDR2 YSYEKL. Trimming took 2 bases from V and 8 from J, leaving 13 bases between them.

At least ten counts were recorded for this clonotype. The V and J genes are TRBV3-1 and TRBJ2-7; D uncertain. CDR3 size: 14 residues. V was pared by 0 bases and J by 7 bases, with 13 bases between. Germline CDR1 reads LGHDT; CDR2 reads YNNKEL (reference sequence). DNA for the CDR3: TGTGCCAGCAGCCAAGAAGGGCTTTTCCTAGAGCAGTACTTC. Residues: CASSQEGLFLEQYF.

At least ten counts were recorded for this clonotype. V is TRBV7-2 and J is TRBJ2-7; D gene unclear. Trimming removed 8 bases at V and 3 bases at J, with 17 bases between. From germline, CDR1 is SGHTA and CDR2 FQGNSA. The CDR3 covers 14 residues. CDR3 residues: CASSPPGVRYEQYF. For the CDR3, the DNA is TGTGCCAGCTCCCCCCCTGGGGTGCGCTACGAGCAGTACTTC.

A note on this clonotype: A junction boundary mismatches the germline segment, possibly from a read error. Here the CDR3 reads CASRGVSYNSPLHF. The CDR3 coding sequence is TGTGCCTCACGGGGAGTTTCCTATAATTCACCTCTCCACTTT. J is TRBJ1-6 and V is TRBV12-3 or TRBV12-4; D gene uncertain. The CDR3 runs to 14 residues.

The V and J genes are TRBV7-8 and TRBJ1-1; no clear D. The CDR3 totals 13 residues. V was cut by 2 bases and J by 4 bases, with 8 bases left in between. Germline V lookup: CDR1 SGHVS, CDR2 FQNEAQ. The CDR3 spells CASSLNPSTEAFF. As DNA, the CDR3 is TGTGCCAGCAGCTTAAATCCGAGCACTGAAGCTTTCTTT. Based on the CDR3 plus reference TRBV7-8 and TRBJ1-1, the full variable domain is GAGVSQSPRYKVAKRGQDVALRCDPISGHVSLFWYQQALGQGPEFLTYFQNEAQLDKSGLPSDRFFAERPEGSVSTLKIQRTQQEDSAVYLCASSLNPSTEAFFGQGTRLTVV.

As concerns this clonotype: A far larger clone lies a single base away; this is likely a read error. V is TRBV3-1 and J is TRBJ2-1, with 7 bases that match TRBD2. The J call may be incorrect, as the DNA end agrees better with TRBJ2-5. In germline, CDR1 is LGHDT, CDR2 YNNKEL (reference sequence). The CDR3 contains 15 residues. CDR3 sequence (DNA): TGTACCAGCTGCCTATGGCGGGGGAACCAAGAGACCCAGTACTTC. It specifies CTSCLWRGNQETQYF.

In this sample, this clonotype turned up many times. The J gene is TRBJ1-2, the V gene TRBV3-1, with 7 bases lining up with TRBD1. The germline V gene has CDR1 LGHDT and CDR2 YNNKEL (reference sequence). Losses at the gene ends were 5 bases for V and 4 bases for J; bases not matched to a gene: 7. The CDR3 length is 14 residues. The CDR3 sequence is CASSISGTVYGYTF. The CDR3 region has the DNA TGTGCCAGCAGCATATCCGGGACAGTCTATGGCTACACCTTC.

This clonotype was found many times. The chain joins TRBV6-1 to TRBJ2-7, with 10 bases matching TRBD2. V dropped 8 bases and J dropped 7; count of bases not matched to a gene: 11. Germline CDR1 is MNHNS and CDR2 is SASEGT. The CDR3 runs 14 residues. The CDR3 loop reads CASGSSGGAWEQYF. The CDR3, as DNA: TGTGCCAGCGGCTCAAGCGGGGGGGCCTGGGAGCAGTACTTC.

Note on this clonotype: A far larger clone differs by one base, so this is likely a read error. The rearrangement uses TRBV7-9 and TRBJ1-5; a possible D gene is TRBD1 (6 bases). The germline V gene has CDR1 SEHNR and CDR2 FQNEAQ (reference sequence). The CDR3 has 16 residues. CDR3 loop: CASSLALGQTGQLQHF. In DNA, the CDR3 is TGTGCCAGCAGCTTAGCGCTCGGACAGACCGGTCAGCTCCAGCATTTT.

This clonotype was detected ten times or more. The J gene is TRBJ2-7, the V gene TRBV7-8; 11 nucleotides align to TRBD2. The CDR3 totals 17 residues. With 4 bases clipped from V and 1 base from J, the junction kept 9 bases outside the gene matches. Per germline, CDR1 SGHVS and CDR2 FQNEAQ. CDR3 protein: CASSSGALAGGSYEQYF. The CDR3 region has the DNA TGTGCCAGCAGCTCGGGGGCCCTAGCGGGGGGATCCTACGAGCAGTACTTC.

This clonotype was seen repeatedly, ten times or more. The chain has TRBV18 and TRBJ1-2; D gene unclear. CDR1 and CDR2 from the germline V gene are KGHSH and LQKENI. This CDR3 is 12 amino acids long. The ends were cut back, 2 bases at V and 6 bases at J, with 7 bases in the middle. The CDR3 region is CASSPETHGYTF. Written as DNA, the CDR3 is TGTGCCAGCTCACCAGAAACGCATGGCTACACCTTC.

This clonotype was seen ten or more times. V gene TRBV5-1 combines with J gene TRBJ1-2, with D hard to call. Between the trimmed V and J ends, which lost 0 bases and 6 bases, there was a span of 12 bases. The germline gives CDR1 SGHRS, CDR2 YFSETQ. The CDR3 has 14 residues. The chain's CDR3 is CASSLETPGNGYTF. The CDR3 DNA reads as TGCGCCAGCAGCTTGGAGACCCCAGGAAATGGCTACACCTTC.

Many counts were recorded for this clonotype. The genes are TRBV7-9 and TRBJ1-2, with D perhaps TRBD1 (5 bases). V was clipped by 4 bases and J by 4 bases, with 16 bases between them. The CDR3 extends over 15 amino acids. Looked up from germline, CDR1 is SEHNR and CDR2 is FQNEAQ (reference sequence). The CDR3, as DNA: TGTGCCAGCAGCTCCACAACCACAGGATCCTATGGCTACACCTTC. It encodes CASSSTTTGSYGYTF.

This clonotype was observed many times. The chain links TRBV6-1 to TRBJ2-1, with TRBD1 matching 11 bases. Per the germline V gene, CDR1 is MNHNS and CDR2 is SASEGT. The ends lost 1 base at V and 2 bases at J; junction bases unmatched: 16. The length of the CDR3 is 21 residues. The CDR3 DNA reads as TGTGCCAGCAGTGAAGTGTATTACGGGACAGGGGGTATCTTCACCTACAATGAGCAGTTCTTC. Its translation is CASSEVYYGTGGIFTYNEQFF.

CDR3 nucleotide sequence: TGTGCCAGCAGCACAACAGGGAAGACCACCGGGGAGCTGTTTTTT. Its protein is CASSTTGKTTGELFF. The rearrangement uses TRBV5-6 and TRBJ2-2; possible D gene TRBD1, 6 bases. Germline CDR1 SGHDT, CDR2 YYEEEE. This CDR3 contains 15 residues. Trimming cost V 4 bases and J 4 bases, with 14 bases left between them. Full variable domain (outside the CDR3, taken from reference TRBV5-6 and TRBJ2-2): DAGVTQSPTHLIKTRGQQVTLRCSPKSGHDTVSWYQQALGQGPQFIFQYYEEEERQRGNFPDRFSGHQFPNYSSELNVNALLLGDSALYLCASSTTGKTTGELFFGEGSRLTVL.

This clonotype was counted ten times or more. This chain joins TRBV12-5 and TRBJ2-2, with D tentatively TRBD1 (6 bases). Trimming removed 0 bases at V and 5 bases at J, with 10 bases between. CDR1 is LGHNT and CDR2 is FRNRAP in the germline V gene. The CDR3 has 15 amino acids. This chain's CDR3 is CASGLVTGSTGELFF. The DNA of the CDR3 is TGTGCTAGTGGTTTGGTCACAGGGTCAACCGGGGAGCTGTTTTTT.

CDR3 sequence: CASSQEGTVGSPLHF. The CDR3 DNA follows: TGCGCCAGCAGCCAAGAAGGGACAGTCGGTTCACCCCTCCACTTT. The rearrangement joins TRBV4-1 to TRBJ1-6; 7 nucleotides align to TRBD1. CDR3 length: 15 amino acids. Looked up from germline, CDR1 is MGHRA and CDR2 is YSYEKL. J gave up 9 bases and V 0 bases, and 5 bases lay outside the gene matches.

The rearrangement links TRBV11-2 to TRBJ1-4, with TRBD1 matching over 7 bases. Germline values: CDR1 SGHAT, CDR2 FQNNGV. With 0 bases clipped from V and 5 bases from J, the junction kept 6 bases outside the gene matches. The CDR3 extends over 16 amino acids. The CDR3 DNA reads TGTGCCAGCAGCTTAGAGACAGGGTATCGAAATGAAAAACTGTTTTTT. It specifies CASSLETGYRNEKLFF.

Note on this clonotype: Only one base separates this from a far larger clonotype, so it likely reflects a read error. This sequence joins TRBV11-1 and TRBJ2-7; weak D call: TRBD1 (6 bases). Germline CDR1 SGHAT, CDR2 FQDESV (reference sequence). The CDR3 has 16 residues. In DNA, the CDR3 is TGTGCCAGCAGCTTACCGCCGCCAACACAGGGAGCCGAGCGGTACTTC. As protein: CASSLPPPTQGAERYF.

This clonotype was recorded at least ten times. The CDR3 spells CASSPPNTGAQYF. CDR3 DNA: TGTGCCAGCTCACCACCCAACACTGGGGCCCAGTACTTC. This chain links TRBV18 with TRBJ2-5; D is unresolved. Trimming cost V 0 bases and J 9 bases, with 11 bases left between them. Germline V gene data show CDR1 as KGHSH and CDR2 as LQKENI. CDR3 length: 13 residues.

This clonotype was recorded many times. This sequence joins TRBV19 and TRBJ2-3; 8 positions agree with TRBD2. CDR1 is LNHDA, CDR2 SQIVND, per germline (reference sequence). Trimming cost V 8 bases and J 2 bases; bases outside gene matches: 9. This CDR3 is built from 15 residues. CDR3 protein: CASAAGTRYTDTQYF. In nucleotides, the CDR3 is TGTGCCAGTGCCGCCGGGACTAGATACACAGATACGCAGTATTTT.